Here is one T cell receptor beta chain with its context. Germline-derived CDR1 and CDR2 are LNHNV and YYDKDF (reference sequence). CDR3 length: 15 amino acids. With V trimmed by 5 bases and J by 5 bases, 10 bases remained unmatched. The data were obtained in a study of PD-L1 blockade in urothelial cancer. Using immunoSEQ multiplex PCR, the repertoire was profiled, and TCRdb retains in-frame clones only, with some absent. The data show some 100,000 clones, about 90% seen once. The TCR was taken from an elderly woman with urothelial cancer. The chain has TRBV15 and TRBJ2-5; 8 bases align to TRBD1. The material sequenced was PBMCs, taken around atezolizumab (anti-PD-L1) treatment. The CDR3 sequence: CATSLRTGRGETQYF. Written as DNA, the CDR3 is TGTGCCACCAGCCTACGGACAGGGAGAGGGGAGACCCAGTACTTC.